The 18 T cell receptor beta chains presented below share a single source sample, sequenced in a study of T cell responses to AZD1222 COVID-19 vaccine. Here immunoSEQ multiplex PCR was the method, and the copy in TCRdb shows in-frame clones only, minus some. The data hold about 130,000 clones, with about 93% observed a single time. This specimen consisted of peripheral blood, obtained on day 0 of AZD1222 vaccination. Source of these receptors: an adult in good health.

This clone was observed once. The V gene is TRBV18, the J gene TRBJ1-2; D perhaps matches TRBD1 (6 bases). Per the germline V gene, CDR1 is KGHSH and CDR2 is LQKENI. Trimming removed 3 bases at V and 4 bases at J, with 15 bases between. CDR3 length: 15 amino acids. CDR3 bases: TGTGCCAGCTCACCTCGGCAGGGGCGGGTCTATGGCTACACCTTC. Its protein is CASSPRQGRVYGYTF.

CDR3 DNA: TGTGCCAGCAGTGACGGGGGGGGGTTCGGCTACTATGGCTACACCTTC. The encoded protein is CASSDGGGFGYYGYTF. The chain uses TRBV6-1 and TRBJ1-2; the D gene is possibly TRBD1 (5 bases). The CDR3 contains 16 residues. CDR1 MNHNS and CDR2 SASEGT come from the germline V gene. V was cut by 3 bases and J by 3 bases, with 17 bases left in between.

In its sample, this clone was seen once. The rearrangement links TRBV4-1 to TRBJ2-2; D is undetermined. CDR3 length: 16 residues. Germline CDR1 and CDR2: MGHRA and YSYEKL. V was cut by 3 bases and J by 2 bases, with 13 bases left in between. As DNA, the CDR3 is TGCGCCAGCAGCCATCCGTCGGATCATAACACCGGGGAGCTGTTTTTT. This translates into CASSHPSDHNTGELFF.

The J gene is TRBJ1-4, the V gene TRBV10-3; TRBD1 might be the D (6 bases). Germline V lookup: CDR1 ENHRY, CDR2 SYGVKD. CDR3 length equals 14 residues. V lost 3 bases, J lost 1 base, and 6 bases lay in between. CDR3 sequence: CAISEGGTNEKLFF. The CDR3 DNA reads TGTGCCATCAGTGAAGGGGGAACTAATGAAAAACTGTTTTTT.

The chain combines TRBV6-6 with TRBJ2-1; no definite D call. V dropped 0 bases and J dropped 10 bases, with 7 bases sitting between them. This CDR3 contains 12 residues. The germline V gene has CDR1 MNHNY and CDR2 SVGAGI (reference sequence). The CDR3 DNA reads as TGTGCCAGCAGTTACTCGAGCAGGGAGCAGTTCTTC. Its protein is CASSYSSREQFF.

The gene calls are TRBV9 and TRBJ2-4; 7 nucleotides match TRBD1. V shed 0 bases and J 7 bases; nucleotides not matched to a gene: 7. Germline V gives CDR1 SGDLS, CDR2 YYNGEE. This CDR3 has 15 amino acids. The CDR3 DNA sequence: TGTGCCAGCAGCGTAGACGTAGGGGGCGGGAACATTCAGTACTTC. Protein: CASSVDVGGGNIQYF.

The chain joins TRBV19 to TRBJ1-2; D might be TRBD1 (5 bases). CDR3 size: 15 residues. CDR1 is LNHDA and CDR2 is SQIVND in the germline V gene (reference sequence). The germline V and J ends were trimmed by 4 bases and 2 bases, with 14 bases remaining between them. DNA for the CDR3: TGTGCCAGTAGTAGGAGCAGGGCTGGGAACTATGGCTACACCTTC. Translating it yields CASSRSRAGNYGYTF.

DNA of the CDR3: TGTGCCATCAGCACCGGGACCCCGTGGGAGCAGTACTTC. Translation: CAISTGTPWEQYF. V is TRBV10-3 and J is TRBJ2-7; either TRBD1 or TRBD2 may supply D (5 bases each). From germline, CDR1 is ENHRY and CDR2 SYGVKD. The CDR3 is made up of 13 amino acids. The V gene lost 6 bases and the J gene lost 7 bases, with 16 bases spanning the gap.

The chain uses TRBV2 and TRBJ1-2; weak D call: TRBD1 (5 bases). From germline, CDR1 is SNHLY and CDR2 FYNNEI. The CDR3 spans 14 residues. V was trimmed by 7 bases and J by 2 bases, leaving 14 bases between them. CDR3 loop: CASTAERGNYGYTF. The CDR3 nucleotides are TGTGCCAGCACCGCGGAGAGGGGCAACTATGGCTACACCTTC.

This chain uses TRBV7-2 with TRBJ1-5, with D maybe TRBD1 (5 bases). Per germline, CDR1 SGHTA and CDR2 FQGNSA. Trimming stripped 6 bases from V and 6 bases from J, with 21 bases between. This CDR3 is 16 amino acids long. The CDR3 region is CASSISGRGGFQPQHF. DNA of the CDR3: TGTGCCAGCAGTATCTCGGGACGCGGTGGATTTCAGCCCCAGCATTTT.

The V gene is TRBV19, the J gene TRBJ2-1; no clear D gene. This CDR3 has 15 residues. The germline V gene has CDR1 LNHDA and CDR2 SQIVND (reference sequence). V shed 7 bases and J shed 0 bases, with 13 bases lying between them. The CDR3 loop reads CASMRTASSYNEQFF. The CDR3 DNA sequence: TGTGCCAGTATGAGGACGGCGAGCTCCTACAATGAGCAGTTCTTC.

The CDR3 region is CASSPGGVGNTIYF. In DNA, the CDR3 is TGTGCCAGCAGCCCAGGGGGGGTAGGAAACACCATATATTTT. The chain uses TRBV5-4 and TRBJ1-3; 7 bases match TRBD1. The CDR3 is 14 amino acids. CDR1 and CDR2 from the germline V gene are SGHNT and YYREEE (reference sequence). V lost 4 bases and J lost 4; bases outside the gene matches: 5.

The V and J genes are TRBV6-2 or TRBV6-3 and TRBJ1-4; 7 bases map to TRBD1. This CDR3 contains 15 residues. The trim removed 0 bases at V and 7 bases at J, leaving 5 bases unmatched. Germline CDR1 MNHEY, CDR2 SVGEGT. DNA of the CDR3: TGTGCCAGCAGTTACTCCGACAGGGCGGCTGAAAAACTGTTTTTT. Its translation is CASSYSDRAAEKLFF.

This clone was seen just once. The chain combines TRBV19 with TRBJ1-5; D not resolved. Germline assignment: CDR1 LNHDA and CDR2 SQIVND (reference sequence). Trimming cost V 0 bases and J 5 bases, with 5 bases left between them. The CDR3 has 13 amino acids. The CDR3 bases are TGTGCCAGTAGTATAGAAGGGTATCAGCCCCAGCATTTT. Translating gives CASSIEGYQPQHF.

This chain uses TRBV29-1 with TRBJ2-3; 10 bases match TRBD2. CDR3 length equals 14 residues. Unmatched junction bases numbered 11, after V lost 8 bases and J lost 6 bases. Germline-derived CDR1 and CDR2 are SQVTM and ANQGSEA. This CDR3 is CSSQGPSGGDTQYF. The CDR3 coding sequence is TGCAGCTCCCAGGGTCCTAGCGGGGGCGATACGCAGTATTTT.

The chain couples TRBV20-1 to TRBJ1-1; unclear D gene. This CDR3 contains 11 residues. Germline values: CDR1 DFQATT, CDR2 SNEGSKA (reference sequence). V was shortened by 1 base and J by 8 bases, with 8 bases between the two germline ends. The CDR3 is CSARVLAEAFF. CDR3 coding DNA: TGCAGTGCTAGAGTCCTGGCGGAAGCTTTCTTT.

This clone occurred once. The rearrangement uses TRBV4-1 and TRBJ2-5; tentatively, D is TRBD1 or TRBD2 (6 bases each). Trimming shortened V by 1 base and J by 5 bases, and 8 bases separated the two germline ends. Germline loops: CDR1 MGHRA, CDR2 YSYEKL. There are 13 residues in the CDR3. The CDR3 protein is CASSQGGAETQYF. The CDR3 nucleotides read TGCGCCAGCAGCCAAGGGGGGGCGGAGACCCAGTACTTC.

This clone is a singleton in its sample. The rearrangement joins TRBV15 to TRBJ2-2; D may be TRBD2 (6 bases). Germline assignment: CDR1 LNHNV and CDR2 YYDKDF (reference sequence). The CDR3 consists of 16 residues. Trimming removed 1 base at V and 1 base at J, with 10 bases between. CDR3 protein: CATSRAGTLNTGELFF. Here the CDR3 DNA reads TGTGCCACCAGCAGAGCCGGGACTTTGAACACCGGGGAGCTGTTTTTT.